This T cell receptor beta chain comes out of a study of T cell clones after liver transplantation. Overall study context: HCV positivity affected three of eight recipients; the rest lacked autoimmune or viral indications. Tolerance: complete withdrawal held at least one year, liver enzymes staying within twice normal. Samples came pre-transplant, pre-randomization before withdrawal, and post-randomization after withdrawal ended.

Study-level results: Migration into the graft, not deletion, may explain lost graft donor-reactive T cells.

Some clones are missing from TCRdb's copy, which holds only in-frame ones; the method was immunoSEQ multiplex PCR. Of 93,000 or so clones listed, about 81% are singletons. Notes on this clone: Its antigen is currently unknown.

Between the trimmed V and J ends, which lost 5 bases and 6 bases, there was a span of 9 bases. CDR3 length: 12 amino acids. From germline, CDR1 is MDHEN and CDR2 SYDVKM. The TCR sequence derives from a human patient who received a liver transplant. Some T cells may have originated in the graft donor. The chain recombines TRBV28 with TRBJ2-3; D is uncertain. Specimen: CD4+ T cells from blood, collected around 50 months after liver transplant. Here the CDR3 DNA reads TGTGCCAGCAGTCCCCGTGTGGATACGCAGTATTTT. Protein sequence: CASSPRVDTQYF.